The 28 T cell receptor beta chains below all came from one sample that was sequenced in a study of shared clonotypes between healthy human individuals. Assay: immunoSEQ multiplex PCR; the TCRdb copy retains only in-frame clones and omits some. The table has millions of clones, 95% seen once; the top ten hold 0.1% to 0.15%. Source material: naive CD4+ T cells sorted from blood. As to subset: CD45RA+ positively selected. Receptors were obtained from a man younger than 35 in good health.

This clone appeared a single time. This sample also contains other DNA sequences that code for the same CDR3. The J gene is TRBJ2-7, the V gene TRBV18; 7 bases are a match to TRBD1. Trimming cost V 6 bases and J 3 bases; bases outside gene matches: 2. Germline CDR1 KGHSH, CDR2 LQKENI. CDR3 length: 12 amino acids. CDR3 coding DNA: TGTGCCAGCTCCCCAGGGGGCTACGAGCAGTACTTC. Its translation is CASSPGGYEQYF.

This clone was counted once. The rearrangement joins TRBV6-1 to TRBJ1-5, with a possible D match to TRBD1 (5 bases). The length of the CDR3 is 16 residues. Germline CDR1 MNHNS, CDR2 SASEGT. The ends were cut back, 2 bases at V and 3 bases at J, with 14 bases in the middle. The CDR3 coding sequence is TGTGCCAGCAGTGAAAGGGGAAGGGGTAACAATCAGCCCCAGCATTTT. It yields the protein CASSERGRGNNQPQHF.

This clone was seen repeatedly, ten times or more. Within the sample, other DNA sequences also encode this same CDR3. V usage is TRBV4-1 and J usage is TRBJ1-5; D is uncertain. Germline V gives CDR1 MGHRA, CDR2 YSYEKL. The CDR3 covers 14 residues. The V end was cut by 1 base, the J end by 3 bases, with 7 bases between. The CDR3 nucleotides are TGCGCCAGCAGCCAAGGACGGATCAATCAGCCCCAGCATTTT. Its translation: CASSQGRINQPQHF.

This chain links TRBV11-2 with TRBJ1-6; possible D gene TRBD1, 5 bases. Germline V gives CDR1 SGHAT, CDR2 FQNNGV. V was pared by 7 bases and J by 4 bases, with 14 bases between. This CDR3 comprises 15 residues. The CDR3 DNA reads TGTGCCAGCACCCTAGGGGAGTTTTATAATTCACCCCTCCACTTT. It encodes CASTLGEFYNSPLHF.

For the CDR3, the DNA is TGTGCCAGCAGCTCCCAGGGGGCGCCGGGCTACACCTTC. It specifies CASSSQGAPGYTF. The gene calls are TRBV5-4 and TRBJ1-2; the match to TRBD1 covers 8 bases. This CDR3 has 13 amino acids. V lost 3 bases to trimming and J lost 8 bases; unmatched junction nucleotides: 6. The germline gives CDR1 SGHNT, CDR2 YYREEE (reference sequence).

The V call is TRBV21-1, the J call TRBJ1-1; the table's D call, TRBD1, was not checked against the DNA. TRBV21-1 is flagged as a pseudogene. The length of the CDR3 is 15 residues. The CDR3 DNA reads as TGTGCCAGCAGCCCTAGTCCAGGGTTGGAAACTGAAGCTTTCTTT. Its protein is CASSPSPGLETEAFF.

The V call is TRBV15, the J call TRBJ2-5, with D possibly matching TRBD2 (6 bases). V gave up 1 base and J gave up 3 bases, with 9 bases separating them. The CDR3 is made up of 14 amino acids. CDR1 and CDR2 (germline): LNHNV, YYDKDF (reference sequence). The CDR3 spells CATSRGTGEETQYF. In nucleotides, the CDR3 is TGTGCCACCAGCAGAGGAACGGGGGAAGAGACCCAGTACTTC.

The V call is TRBV5-1, the J call TRBJ2-1; a possible D gene is TRBD1 (6 bases). Germline V gene data show CDR1 as SGHRS and CDR2 as YFSETQ. This CDR3 is built from 13 residues. V lost 2 bases, J lost 5 bases, and 8 bases lay in between. CDR3 amino acids: CASSFQGHNEQFF. CDR3 DNA sequence: TGCGCCAGCAGCTTCCAGGGGCACAATGAGCAGTTCTTC.

V gene TRBV11-3 combines with J gene TRBJ2-1, with no clear D. The CDR3 length is 13 residues. V was clipped by 5 bases and J by 6 bases, with 11 bases between them. The germline CDR1 and CDR2 sequences are SGHNT and YENEEA. The CDR3 DNA sequence: TGTGCCAGCAGCCCCGAACCTCTCAATGAGCAGTTCTTC. This codes for CASSPEPLNEQFF.

Turning to this clone: Other DNA sequences from this sample encode an identical CDR3 as well. The rearrangement links TRBV7-9 to TRBJ1-1; D not resolved. V dropped 1 base and J dropped 1 base, with 7 bases sitting between them. This CDR3 region has 14 residues. CDR1 and CDR2 (germline): SEHNR, FQNEAQ (reference sequence). CDR3 nucleotides: TGTGCCAGCAGCTTAGGGACGGGGAACACTGAAGCTTTCTTT. This translates into CASSLGTGNTEAFF.

The chain carries TRBV5-4 and TRBJ2-7; TRBD1 agrees at 10 bases. The J segment lost 4 bases and the V segment lost 1 base, leaving 5 bases of the junction unmatched. CDR3 length: 15 residues. CDR1 is SGHNT, CDR2 YYREEE, per germline (reference sequence). Here the CDR3 reads CASSLRQGAIYEQYF. The CDR3 nucleotides read TGTGCCAGCAGCTTGAGACAGGGGGCGATTTACGAGCAGTACTTC. Drawing the rest from reference TRBV5-4 and TRBJ2-7, the complete variable domain is ETGVTQSPTHLIKTRGQQVTLRCSSQSGHNTVSWYQQALGQGPQFIFQYYREEENGRGNFPPRFSGLQFPNYSSELNVNALELDDSALYLCASSLRQGAIYEQYFGPGTRLTVT.

The genes are TRBV18 and TRBJ2-7; D not resolved. Per germline, CDR1 KGHSH and CDR2 LQKENI. Trimming removed 3 bases from V and 2 bases from J, with 11 bases in between. The CDR3 spans 14 residues. Here the CDR3 reads CASSPPAVAYEQYF. CDR3 DNA sequence: TGTGCCAGCTCACCCCCTGCGGTAGCCTACGAGCAGTACTTC.

The chain couples TRBV9 to TRBJ1-2; no clear D gene. CDR1 SGDLS and CDR2 YYNGEE come from the germline V gene. This CDR3 is built from 14 residues. The ends were cut back, 3 bases at V and 6 bases at J, with 15 bases in the middle. CDR3 bases: TGTGCCAGCAGCGAAAACTCACCCATAGATGGCTACACCTTC. It specifies CASSENSPIDGYTF.

The rearrangement joins TRBV2 to TRBJ2-2; 9 positions agree with TRBD1. This CDR3 has 16 residues. V gave up 5 bases and J gave up 0 bases; unmatched junction bases: 4. Per the germline V gene, CDR1 is SNHLY and CDR2 is FYNNEI. The chain's CDR3 is CASSFRTGANTGELFF. In DNA, the CDR3 is TGTGCCAGCAGTTTCCGGACAGGGGCGAACACCGGGGAGCTGTTTTTT.

The gene calls are TRBV6-5 and TRBJ1-1; D may be TRBD1 (5 bases). Germline V gene lookup returns CDR1 MNHEY and CDR2 SVGAGI. Trimming cost V 6 bases and J 4 bases, with 12 bases left between them. The CDR3 totals 13 residues. CDR3 residues: CASRAGGTTEAFF. CDR3 sequence (DNA): TGTGCCAGCAGGGCCGGGGGGACCACTGAAGCTTTCTTT.

V gene TRBV11-2 combines with J gene TRBJ2-1; 7 bases align to TRBD2. The CDR3 length is 15 residues. Germline CDR1 reads SGHAT; CDR2 reads FQNNGV. Trimming removed 3 bases from V and 7 bases from J; junction bases left unmatched: 9. CDR3 bases: TGTGCCAGCAGCTTTCAGGCGGGAGTTATAAATGAGCAGTTCTTC. It specifies CASSFQAGVINEQFF.

This clone is a singleton in its sample. The chain links TRBV9 to TRBJ1-3; no reliable D call. The V end lost 0 bases, the J end lost 0 bases, and 10 bases lay between the germline ends. This CDR3 spans 16 amino acids. Germline V CDR1 and CDR2: SGDLS, YYNGEE. As DNA, the CDR3 is TGTGCCAGCAGCGTAGATAGTTGGAGCTCTGGAAACACCATATATTTT. Amino acids: CASSVDSWSSGNTIYF.

This clone is a singleton in its sample. V is TRBV2 and J is TRBJ1-5, with D unresolved. The germline V gene has CDR1 SNHLY and CDR2 FYNNEI. V gave up 0 bases and J gave up 1 base, with 4 bases separating them. The length of the CDR3 is 14 residues. The CDR3 bases are TGTGCCAGCAGTGAAGCGTGGAGCAATCAGCCCCAGCATTTT. Protein sequence: CASSEAWSNQPQHF.

The CDR3 DNA reads as TGTGCCAGCAGTCCTATGGACAGGGCGGTTGGTGGCTACACCTTC. It encodes CASSPMDRAVGGYTF. This chain joins TRBV6-6 and TRBJ1-2; 8 bases map to TRBD1. CDR3 length equals 15 residues. Germline CDR1 MNHNY, CDR2 SVGAGI (reference sequence). V dropped 5 bases and J dropped 7; count of bases not matched to a gene: 12.

V usage is TRBV19 and J usage is TRBJ2-2; D is ambiguous. Germline CDR1 is LNHDA and CDR2 is SQIVND (reference sequence). V lost 5 bases and J lost 4, with 5 bases in between. CDR3 length: 12 residues. CDR3 nucleotides: TGTGCCAGTAGTCGGCCCACCGGGGAGCTGTTTTTT. Its translation is CASSRPTGELFF.

This clone was picked up a small number of times. This sequence joins TRBV19 and TRBJ1-2, with TRBD1 as a possible D gene (6 bases). CDR1 and CDR2 from the germline V gene are LNHDA and SQIVND (reference sequence). With 5 bases removed from V and 8 bases from J, the gap between germline ends came to 15 bases. The CDR3 covers 13 residues. The CDR3: CASSPRTGRGYTF. CDR3 sequence (DNA): TGTGCCAGTAGTCCTCGTACAGGGCGAGGCTACACCTTC.

The rearrangement links TRBV5-1 to TRBJ1-6; 10 bases are a match to TRBD1. CDR1 SGHRS and CDR2 YFSETQ come from the germline V gene. V trimming: 3 bases; J trimming: 9 bases; junction bases outside the gene matches: 6. This CDR3 comprises 15 residues. The CDR3 coding sequence is TGCGCCAGCAGCTCCGGGACAGGGGTTCTTTCACCCCTCCACTTT. It translates to CASSSGTGVLSPLHF.

About this clone: A much larger clone differs from this one at a single base, so this may be a read error. Other nucleotide sequences from this sample produce the same CDR3. The chain joins TRBV7-8 to TRBJ1-5; 7 nucleotides line up with TRBD1. Germline V gene data show CDR1 as SGHVS and CDR2 as FQNEAQ. V trimming: 3 bases; J trimming: 0 bases; junction bases outside the gene matches: 5. The CDR3 has 16 amino acids. In nucleotides, the CDR3 is TGTGCCAGCAGCTTTGGAGGGGGCGTTAGCAATCAGCCCCAGCATTTT. The encoded protein is CASSFGGGVSNQPQHF.

The gene calls are TRBV28 and TRBJ1-3; D gene uncertain. Germline V gives CDR1 MDHEN, CDR2 SYDVKM. V lost 5 bases to trimming and J lost 2 bases, with 22 bases between them. The CDR3 is made up of 18 amino acids. This CDR3 is CASSQTTMGAPPGNTIYF. CDR3 sequence (DNA): TGTGCCAGCAGTCAGACGACAATGGGCGCTCCCCCTGGAAACACCATATATTTT.

This clone was counted between two and nine times. Other DNA sequences of this sample code for an identical CDR3. The rearrangement joins TRBV7-2 to TRBJ2-3; D gene uncertain. This CDR3 is built from 12 residues. Germline lookup yields CDR1 SGHTA and CDR2 FQGNSA. Trimming left V 1 base short and J 4 bases short, with 3 bases between. The CDR3 reads CASSLVPDTQYF. Here the CDR3 DNA reads TGTGCCAGCAGCTTAGTCCCAGATACGCAGTATTTT.

Only one count was recorded for this clone. This sequence joins TRBV7-9 and TRBJ1-1; 9 bases map to TRBD1. This CDR3 region has 15 residues. Unmatched junction bases numbered 8, after V lost 4 bases and J lost 5 bases. Germline-derived CDR1 and CDR2 are SEHNR and FQNEAQ (reference sequence). The CDR3 region has the DNA TGTGCCAGCAGCTCCCCGGGACAGGGAAAAACTGAAGCTTTCTTT. It is translated as CASSSPGQGKTEAFF.

The chain combines TRBV20-1 with TRBJ2-7, with 8 bases matching TRBD1. Per the germline V gene, CDR1 is DFQATT and CDR2 is SNEGSKA (reference sequence). The CDR3 runs 10 residues. DNA of the CDR3: TGCAGAGTACAGGGGGACGAGCAGTACTTC. This codes for CRVQGDEQYF.

The chain recombines TRBV6-5 with TRBJ2-1; 7 bases are shared with TRBD2. Germline values: CDR1 MNHEY, CDR2 SVGAGI. This CDR3 spans 15 amino acids. Trimming removed 2 bases from V and 8 bases from J; junction bases left unmatched: 9. CDR3 DNA sequence: TGTGCCAGCAGTTACGGGGCGGGAGTCCTCGATGAGCAGTTCTTC. Protein sequence: CASSYGAGVLDEQFF.